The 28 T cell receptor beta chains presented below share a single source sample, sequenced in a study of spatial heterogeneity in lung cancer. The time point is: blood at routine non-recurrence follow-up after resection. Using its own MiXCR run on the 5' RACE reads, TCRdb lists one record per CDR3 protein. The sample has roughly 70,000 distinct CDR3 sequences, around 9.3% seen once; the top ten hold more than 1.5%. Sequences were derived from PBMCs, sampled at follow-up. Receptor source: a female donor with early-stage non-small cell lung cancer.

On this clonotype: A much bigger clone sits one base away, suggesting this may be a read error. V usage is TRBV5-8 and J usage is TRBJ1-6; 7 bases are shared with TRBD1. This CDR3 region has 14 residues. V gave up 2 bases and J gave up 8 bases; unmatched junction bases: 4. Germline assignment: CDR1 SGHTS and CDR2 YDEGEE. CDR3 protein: CASSFDRVDSPLHF. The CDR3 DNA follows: TGTGCCAGCAGCTTCGACAGGGTCGATTCACCCCTCCACTTT.

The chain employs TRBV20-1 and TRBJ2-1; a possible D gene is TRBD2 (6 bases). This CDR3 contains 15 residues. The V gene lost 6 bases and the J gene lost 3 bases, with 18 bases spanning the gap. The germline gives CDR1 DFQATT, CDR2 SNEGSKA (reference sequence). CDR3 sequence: CSAPLPGTFYNEQFF. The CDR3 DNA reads TGCAGTGCCCCCCTCCCCGGGACTTTCTACAATGAGCAGTTCTTC.

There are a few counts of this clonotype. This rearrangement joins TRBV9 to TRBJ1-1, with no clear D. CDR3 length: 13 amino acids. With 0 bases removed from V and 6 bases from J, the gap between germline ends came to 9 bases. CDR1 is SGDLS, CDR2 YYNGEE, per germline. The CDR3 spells CASSVGWSAEAFF. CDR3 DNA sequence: TGTGCCAGCAGCGTAGGGTGGAGCGCTGAAGCTTTCTTT.

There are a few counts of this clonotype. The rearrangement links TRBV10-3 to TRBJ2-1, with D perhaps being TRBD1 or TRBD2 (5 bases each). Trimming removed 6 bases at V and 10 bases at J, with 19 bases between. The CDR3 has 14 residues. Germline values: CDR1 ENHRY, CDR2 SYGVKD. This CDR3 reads CAIRGEMSLREQFF. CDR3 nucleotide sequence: TGTGCCATCAGAGGGGAGATGAGCCTACGGGAGCAGTTCTTC.

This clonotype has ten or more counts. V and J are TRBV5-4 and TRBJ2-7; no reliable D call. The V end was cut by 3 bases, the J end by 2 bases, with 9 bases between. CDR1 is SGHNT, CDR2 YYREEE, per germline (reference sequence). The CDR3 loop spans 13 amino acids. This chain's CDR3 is CASSSHSTYEQYF. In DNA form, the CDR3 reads TGTGCCAGCAGCTCGCACTCCACCTACGAGCAGTACTTC. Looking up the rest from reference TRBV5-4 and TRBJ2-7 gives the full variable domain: ETGVTQSPTHLIKTRGQQVTLRCSSQSGHNTVSWYQQALGQGPQFIFQYYREEENGRGNFPPRFSGLQFPNYSSELNVNALELDDSALYLCASSSHSTYEQYFGPGTRLTVT.

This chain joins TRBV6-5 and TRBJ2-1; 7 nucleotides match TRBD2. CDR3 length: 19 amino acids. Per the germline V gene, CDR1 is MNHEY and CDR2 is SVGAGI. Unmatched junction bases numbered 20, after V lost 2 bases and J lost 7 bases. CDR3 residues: CASSYVARGKRDPGNEQFF. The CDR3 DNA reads TGTGCCAGCAGTTACGTGGCCCGTGGGAAGCGGGACCCGGGGAATGAGCAGTTCTTC.

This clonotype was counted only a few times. The CDR3 sequence: CSASYSSFTEAFF. The CDR3 DNA reads as TGCAGTGCTAGCTACAGCTCTTTCACTGAAGCTTTCTTT. The chain couples TRBV20-1 to TRBJ1-1; D unresolved. Trimming took off 3 bases at V and 4 bases at J, with 12 bases between the two ends. Germline loops: CDR1 DFQATT, CDR2 SNEGSKA (reference sequence). This CDR3 comprises 13 residues.

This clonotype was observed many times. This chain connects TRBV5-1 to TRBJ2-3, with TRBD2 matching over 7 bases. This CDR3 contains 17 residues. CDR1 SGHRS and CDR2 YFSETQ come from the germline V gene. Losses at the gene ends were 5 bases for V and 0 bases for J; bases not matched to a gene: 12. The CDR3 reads CASRRSGEGGSTDTQYF. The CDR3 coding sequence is TGCGCCAGCAGGAGGAGTGGTGAGGGAGGGAGCACAGATACGCAGTATTTT.

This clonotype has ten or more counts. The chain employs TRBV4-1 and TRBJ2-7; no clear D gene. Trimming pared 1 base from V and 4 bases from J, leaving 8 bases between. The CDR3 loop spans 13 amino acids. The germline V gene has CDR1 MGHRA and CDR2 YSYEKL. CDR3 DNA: TGCGCCAGCAGCCAAGGTTTCGGGTACGAGCAGTACTTC. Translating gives CASSQGFGYEQYF.

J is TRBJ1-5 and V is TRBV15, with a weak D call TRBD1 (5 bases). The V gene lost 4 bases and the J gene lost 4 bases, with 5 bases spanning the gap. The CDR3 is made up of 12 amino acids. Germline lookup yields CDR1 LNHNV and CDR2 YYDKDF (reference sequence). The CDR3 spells CATSKGNQPQHF. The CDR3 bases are TGTGCCACCAGCAAGGGGAATCAGCCCCAGCATTTT.

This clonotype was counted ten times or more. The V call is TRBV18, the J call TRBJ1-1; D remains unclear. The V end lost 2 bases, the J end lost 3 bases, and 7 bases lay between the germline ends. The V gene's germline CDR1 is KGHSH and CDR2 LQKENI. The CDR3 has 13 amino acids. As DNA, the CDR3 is TGTGCCAGCTCACCATTGCGTGACACTGAAGCTTTCTTT. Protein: CASSPLRDTEAFF.

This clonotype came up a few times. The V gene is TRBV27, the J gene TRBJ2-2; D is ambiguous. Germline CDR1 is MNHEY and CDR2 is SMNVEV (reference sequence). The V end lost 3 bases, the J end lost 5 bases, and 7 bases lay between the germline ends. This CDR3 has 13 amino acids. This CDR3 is CASSFSITGELFF. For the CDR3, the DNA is TGTGCCAGCAGTTTTAGTATTACCGGGGAGCTGTTTTTT.

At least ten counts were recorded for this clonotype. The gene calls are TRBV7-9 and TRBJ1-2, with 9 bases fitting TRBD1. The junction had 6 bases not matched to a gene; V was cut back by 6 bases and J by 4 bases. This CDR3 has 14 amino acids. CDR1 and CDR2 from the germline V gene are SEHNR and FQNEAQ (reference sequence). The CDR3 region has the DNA TGTGCCAGCAGATCCGGGACAGGGCTCTATGGCTACACCTTC. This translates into CASRSGTGLYGYTF.

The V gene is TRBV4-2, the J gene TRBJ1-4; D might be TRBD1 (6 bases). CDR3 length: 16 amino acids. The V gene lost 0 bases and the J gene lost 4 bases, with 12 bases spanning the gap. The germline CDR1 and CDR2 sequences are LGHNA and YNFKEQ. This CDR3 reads CASSQDIQGGNEKLFF. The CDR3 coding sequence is TGTGCCAGCAGCCAAGATATACAGGGAGGTAATGAAAAACTGTTTTTT.

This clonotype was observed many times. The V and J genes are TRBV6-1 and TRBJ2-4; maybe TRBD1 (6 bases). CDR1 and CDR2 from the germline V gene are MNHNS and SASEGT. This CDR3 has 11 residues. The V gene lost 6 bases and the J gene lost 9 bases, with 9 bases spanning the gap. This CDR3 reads CASSQGSIQYF. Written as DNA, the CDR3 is TGTGCCAGCAGCCAGGGGAGCATTCAGTACTTC.

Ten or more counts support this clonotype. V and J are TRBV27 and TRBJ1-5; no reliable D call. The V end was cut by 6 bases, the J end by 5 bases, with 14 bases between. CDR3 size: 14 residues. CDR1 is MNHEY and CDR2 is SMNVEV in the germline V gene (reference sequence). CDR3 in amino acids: CASRMGGADQPQHF. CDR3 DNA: TGTGCCAGCAGGATGGGAGGTGCCGATCAGCCCCAGCATTTT.

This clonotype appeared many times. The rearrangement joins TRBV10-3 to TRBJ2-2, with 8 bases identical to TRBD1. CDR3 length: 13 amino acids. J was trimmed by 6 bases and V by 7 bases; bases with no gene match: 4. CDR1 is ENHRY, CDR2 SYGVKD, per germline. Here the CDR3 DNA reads TGTGCCATCACGGGGACAGGATCCGGGGAGCTGTTTTTT. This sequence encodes CAITGTGSGELFF.

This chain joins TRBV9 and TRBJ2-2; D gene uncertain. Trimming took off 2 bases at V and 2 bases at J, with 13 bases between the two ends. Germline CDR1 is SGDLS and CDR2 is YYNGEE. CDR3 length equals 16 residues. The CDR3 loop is CASSVSTAENTGELFF. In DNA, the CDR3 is TGTGCCAGCAGCGTTTCGACCGCAGAAAACACCGGGGAGCTGTTTTTT.

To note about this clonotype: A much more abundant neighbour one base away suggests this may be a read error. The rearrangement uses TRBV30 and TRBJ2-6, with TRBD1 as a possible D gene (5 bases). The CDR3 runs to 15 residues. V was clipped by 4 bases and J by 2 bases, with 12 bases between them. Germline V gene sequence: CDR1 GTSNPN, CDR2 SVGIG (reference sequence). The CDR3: CAWTVGPAGANVLTF. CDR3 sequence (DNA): TGTGCCTGGACGGTGGGGCCAGCTGGGGCCAACGTCCTGACTTTC. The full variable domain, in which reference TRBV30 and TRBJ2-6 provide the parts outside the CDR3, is SQTIHQWPATLVQPVGSPLSLECTVEGTSNPNLYWYRQAAGRGLQLLFYSVGIGQISSEVPQNLSASRPQDRQFILSSKKLLLSDSGFYLCAWTVGPAGANVLTFGAGSRLTVL.

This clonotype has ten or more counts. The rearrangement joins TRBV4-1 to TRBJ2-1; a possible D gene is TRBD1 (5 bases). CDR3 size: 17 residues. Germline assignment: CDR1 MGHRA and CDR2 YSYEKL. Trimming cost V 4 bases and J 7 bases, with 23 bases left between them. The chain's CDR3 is CASSPLGSAGLENEQFF. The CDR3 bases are TGCGCCAGCAGCCCGCTGGGGTCGGCAGGGCTAGAGAATGAGCAGTTCTTC.

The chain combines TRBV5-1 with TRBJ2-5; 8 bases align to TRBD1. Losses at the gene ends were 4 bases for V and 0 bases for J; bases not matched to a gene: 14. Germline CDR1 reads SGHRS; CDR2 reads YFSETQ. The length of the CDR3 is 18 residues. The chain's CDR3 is CASSPRNNRQGYQETQYF. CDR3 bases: TGCGCCAGCAGCCCCCGAAACAACCGACAGGGGTACCAAGAGACCCAGTACTTC.

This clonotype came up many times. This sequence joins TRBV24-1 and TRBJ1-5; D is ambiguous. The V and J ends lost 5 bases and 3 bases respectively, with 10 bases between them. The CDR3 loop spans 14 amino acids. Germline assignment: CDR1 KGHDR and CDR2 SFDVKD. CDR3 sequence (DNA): TGTGCCACCAGTGCTGGACTCCACAATCAGCCCCAGCATTTT. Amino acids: CATSAGLHNQPQHF.

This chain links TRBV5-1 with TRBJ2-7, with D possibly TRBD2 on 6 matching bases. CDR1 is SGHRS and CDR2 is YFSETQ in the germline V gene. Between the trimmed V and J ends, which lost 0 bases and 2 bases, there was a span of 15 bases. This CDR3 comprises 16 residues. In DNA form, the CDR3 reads TGCGCCAGCAGCTTGGCCAGCAGTGGGACTCCCTACGAGCAGTACTTC. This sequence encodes CASSLASSGTPYEQYF. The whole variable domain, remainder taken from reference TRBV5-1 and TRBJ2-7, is KAGVTQTPRYLIKTRGQQVTLSCSPISGHRSVSWYQQTPGQGLQFLFEYFSETQRNKGNFPGRFSGRQFSNSRSEMNVSTLELGDSALYLCASSLASSGTPYEQYFGPGTRLTVT.

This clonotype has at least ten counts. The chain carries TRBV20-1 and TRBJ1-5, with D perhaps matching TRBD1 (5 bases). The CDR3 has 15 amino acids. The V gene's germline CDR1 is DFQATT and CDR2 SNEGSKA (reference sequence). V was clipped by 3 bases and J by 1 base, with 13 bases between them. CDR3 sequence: CSASRGGGSNQPQHF. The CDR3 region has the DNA TGCAGTGCTAGCCGCGGGGGTGGGAGCAATCAGCCCCAGCATTTT.

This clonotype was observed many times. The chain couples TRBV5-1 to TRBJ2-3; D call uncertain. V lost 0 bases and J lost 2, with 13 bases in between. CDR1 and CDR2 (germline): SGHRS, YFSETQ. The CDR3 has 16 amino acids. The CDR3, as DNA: TGCGCCAGCAGCTTGGCCAGACGAATTGACACAGATACGCAGTATTTT. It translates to CASSLARRIDTDTQYF.

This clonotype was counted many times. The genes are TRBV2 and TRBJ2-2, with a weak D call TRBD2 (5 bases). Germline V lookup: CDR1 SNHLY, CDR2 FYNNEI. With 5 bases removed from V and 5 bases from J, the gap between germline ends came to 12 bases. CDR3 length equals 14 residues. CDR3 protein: CASSYTPGTGELFF. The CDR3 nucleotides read TGTGCCAGCAGTTACACCCCGGGGACCGGGGAGCTGTTTTTT.

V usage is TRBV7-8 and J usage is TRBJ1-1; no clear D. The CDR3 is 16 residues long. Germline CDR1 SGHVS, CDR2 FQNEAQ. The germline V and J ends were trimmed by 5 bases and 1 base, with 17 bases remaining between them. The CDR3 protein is CASSPRRLGANTEAFF. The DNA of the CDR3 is TGTGCCAGCAGCCCGCGGAGGTTGGGTGCGAACACTGAAGCTTTCTTT.

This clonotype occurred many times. CDR3 sequence reads: CASSELSFGGAHEQYF. DNA of the CDR3: TGTGCCAGCAGTGAATTATCGTTCGGGGGGGCCCACGAGCAGTACTTC. The chain carries TRBV25-1 and TRBJ2-7; 8 nucleotides align to TRBD2. The V and J ends lost 1 base and 5 bases, in that order; junction bases with no gene match: 10. Germline V gene sequence: CDR1 MGHDK, CDR2 SYGVNS. CDR3 size: 16 residues.